These T cell receptor beta chains were read from a single sample in a study of T-cell reconstitution after alpha-beta-depleted transplantation in children. TCRdb passed the PCR reads through MiXCR, listing each CDR3 protein once. The table has 90,000 to 130,000 distinct CDR3 sequences, about 9.3% seen once; the top ten hold approximately 7.9%. Sequenced material: PBMCs from the stem cell graft donor, taken from the stem cell graft. The receptors were gathered from a human donor who donated a stem cell graft to a child with acute lymphoblastic leukemia. CDR3s include the opening cysteine and the closing phenylalanine or tryptophan. D genes are given only for firm matches. Size is omitted from some rows. Given values are once, few, many or a class for expanded clones.

D gene	J gene	V gene	clone size	CDR3 protein	CDR3 DNA
-	TRBJ2-1	TRBV5-1	many	CASSSELRSYNEQFF	TGCGCCAGCAGCTCGGAATTAAGGTCCTACAATGAGCAGTTCTTC
-	TRBJ1-1	TRBV5-1	many	CASKEEKMNTEAFF	TGCGCCAGCAAGGAAGAGAAAATGAACACTGAAGCTTTCTTT
-	TRBJ2-1	TRBV5-8	many	CASSLVGRGNNEQFF	TGTGCCAGCAGCTTGGTCGGGCGGGGAAACAATGAGCAGTTCTTC
-	TRBJ1-5	TRBV5-6	-	CASSLGPGPQHF	TGTGCCAGCAGCTTGGGGCCCGGGCCCCAGCATTTT
TRBD1	TRBJ2-1	TRBV6-5	many	CASSSDRITYNEQFF	TGTGCCAGCAGTTCGGACAGGATAACCTACAATGAGCAGTTCTTC
-	TRBJ1-2	TRBV12-3/TRBV12-4	many	CASSLVAGTYGYTF	TGTGCCAGCAGTTTGGTGGCAGGAACTTATGGCTACACCTTC
-	TRBJ1-5	TRBV12-3/TRBV12-4	many	CASSFQGLSNQPQHF	TGTGCCAGCAGTTTTCAGGGATTGAGCAATCAGCCCCAGCATTTT
-	TRBJ1-1	TRBV5-1	many	CASSLLGFDTEAFF	TGCGCCAGCAGCTTGCTGGGTTTTGACACTGAAGCTTTCTTT
-	TRBJ1-1	TRBV5-6	-	CASSLVTRGDTEAFF	TGTGCCAGCAGCTTGGTAACGCGGGGGGACACTGAAGCTTTCTTT
-	TRBJ1-1	TRBV29-1	many	CSVKDRLNTEAFF	TGCAGCGTAAAGGACAGATTGAACACTGAAGCTTTCTTT
-	TRBJ1-5	TRBV6-1	many	CASSERYQPQHF	TGTGCCAGCAGTGAACGTTACCAGCCCCAGCATTTT
-	TRBJ1-5	TRBV18	-	CASSSGARKSNQPQHF	TGTGCCAGCTCATCGGGGGCCAGGAAAAGCAATCAGCCCCAGCATTTT
-	TRBJ2-5	TRBV7-2	many	CASSFPGARETQYF	TGTGCCAGCAGCTTCCCAGGGGCAAGAGAGACCCAGTACTTC
TRBD1	TRBJ2-1	TRBV18	many	CASSLGDRYNEQFF	TGTGCCAGCTCACTGGGGGACAGGTACAATGAGCAGTTCTTC
TRBD1	TRBJ1-5	TRBV5-1	many	CASSPGTEISNQPQHF	TGCGCCAGCAGCCCCGGGACAGAGATTAGCAATCAGCCCCAGCATTTT
TRBD1	TRBJ1-2	TRBV7-9	many	CASSRQGTTYGYTF	TGTGCCAGCAGCCGACAGGGAACTACCTATGGCTACACCTTC
TRBD1	TRBJ1-2	TRBV15	many	CATSRVGGGNYGYTF	TGTGCCACCAGCAGAGTTGGAGGGGGCAACTATGGCTACACCTTC
-	TRBJ2-3	TRBV25-1	many	CASSVLGTGFGEDTQYF	TGTGCCAGCAGTGTCCTCGGTACAGGCTTTGGGGAAGATACGCAGTATTTT
-	TRBJ2-5	TRBV18	many	CASSPSDREETQYF	TGTGCCAGCTCACCGTCGGACCGAGAAGAGACCCAGTACTTC
TRBD1	TRBJ2-7	TRBV7-9	many	CASSGRQGYEQYF	TGTGCCAGCAGCGGGAGACAGGGCTACGAGCAGTACTTC
TRBD2	TRBJ2-2	TRBV6-2/TRBV6-3	many	CASLLAGGQENTGELFF	TGTGCCAGCCTACTAGCGGGGGGCCAAGAGAACACCGGGGAGCTGTTTTTT
TRBD1	TRBJ1-5	TRBV5-5	many	CASSPDRGWRNQPQHF	TGTGCCAGCAGCCCGGACAGGGGTTGGAGAAATCAGCCCCAGCATTTT